This entry lists 5 T cell receptor beta chains sequenced from one sample in a study of response to subunit inactivated influenza vaccine. TCRdb processed the RT-PCR reads anew with MiXCR; each CDR3 protein has one entry. This sample has roughly 630,000 distinct CDR3 sequences, with around 15% found just once. This sample comprised PBMCs from blood, obtained approximately 15 days before vaccination. The source is a man aged 45-60 years who received an inactivated influenza vaccine.

This clonotype was seen more than once but under ten times. This chain joins TRBV12-3 or TRBV12-4 and TRBJ2-7; the D is unclear. The CDR3 is 13 amino acids. The ends were cut back, 5 bases at V and 6 bases at J, with 14 bases in the middle. The CDR3 sequence: CASSPGTDREQYF. In nucleotides, the CDR3 is TGTGCCAGCAGTCCTGGAACGGATCGCGAGCAGTACTTC.

A few counts support this clonotype. Here the CDR3 reads CASSTTSGSRETQYF. DNA for the CDR3: TGTGCCAGCAGTACAACTAGCGGGAGTCGAGAGACCCAGTACTTC. The chain combines TRBV7-2 with TRBJ2-5; 11 bases map to TRBD2. J gave up 4 bases and V 6 bases, and 7 bases lay outside the gene matches. The germline gives CDR1 SGHTA, CDR2 FQGNSA. The CDR3 has 15 residues.

This clonotype was observed a handful of times. The chain uses TRBV6-1 and TRBJ2-1; a weak D match, TRBD2 (6 bases). V lost 2 bases and J 10 bases, leaving 21 bases between the germline ends. The germline gives CDR1 MNHNS, CDR2 SASEGT. This CDR3 spans 16 amino acids. In DNA form, the CDR3 reads TGTGCCAGCAGTGAAAATGTTTGGGGACTCAAGGTGGAGCAGTTCTTC. Amino acids: CASSENVWGLKVEQFF.

This clonotype was counted only a few times. The chain employs TRBV10-2 and TRBJ2-3; TRBD2 might be the D (6 bases). The V gene's germline CDR1 is WSHSY and CDR2 SAAADI. Trimming left V 4 bases short and J 7 bases short, with 12 bases between. This CDR3 comprises 13 residues. The CDR3 DNA is TGCGCCAGCAGTGTGGGGGGAGACTATACGCAGTATTTT. Amino acid sequence: CASSVGGDYTQYF.

The J gene is TRBJ2-1, the V gene TRBV27, with 10 positions matching TRBD2. Trimming took 6 bases from V and 6 from J; bases not matched to a gene: 5. Looked up from germline, CDR1 is MNHEY and CDR2 is SMNVEV (reference sequence). The CDR3 totals 14 residues. The CDR3 spells CASRRAGGGNEQFF. CDR3 sequence (DNA): TGTGCCAGCAGACGAGCGGGAGGGGGCAATGAGCAGTTCTTC.